The 15 T cell receptor beta chains below come from one sample, sequenced in a study of blood T cells in healthy people across ages. Together with a sample-barcoded 5' primer, a J-beta primer mix was included in a second PCR lasting about 7 to 11 cycles. TCRdb reanalysed the 5' RACE reads using MiXCR and keeps one entry per CDR3 protein. The table has around 800,000 distinct CDR3 sequences, roughly 46% seen once; the top ten hold 15% to 20%. Material: blood. All receptors derive from a man older than 75 in good health.

The chain combines TRBV27 with TRBJ2-7; D gene ambiguous. This CDR3 comprises 14 residues. V lost 0 bases to trimming and J lost 2 bases, with 8 bases between them. Germline V gene lookup returns CDR1 MNHEY and CDR2 SMNVEV (reference sequence). This CDR3 reads CASSLSRATYEQYF. DNA for the CDR3: TGTGCCAGCAGTTTATCCCGGGCCACCTACGAGCAGTACTTC.

This sequence joins TRBV27 and TRBJ2-7, with D perhaps matching TRBD1 (6 bases). The CDR3 spans 13 residues. Germline V gene sequence: CDR1 MNHEY, CDR2 SMNVEV (reference sequence). Trimming shortened V by 2 bases and J by 7 bases, and 12 bases separated the two germline ends. The CDR3 region has the DNA TGTGCCAGCAGTTTAAGGACAGACAATGAGCAGTACTTC. Translated: CASSLRTDNEQYF.

The chain has TRBV27 and TRBJ2-7; tentatively, D is TRBD2 (6 bases). CDR3 size: 15 residues. Germline lookup yields CDR1 MNHEY and CDR2 SMNVEV (reference sequence). V lost 6 bases and J lost 1, with 16 bases in between. The CDR3 DNA sequence: TGTGCCAGCAGCCGAACGGTGGGAGGTTCCTACGAGCAGTACTTC. Its protein product is CASSRTVGGSYEQYF.

The rearrangement joins TRBV15 to TRBJ2-7, with 9 bases aligning to TRBD2. The J call may be mistaken, given a closer DNA end match to TRBJ2-5. Germline V gene lookup returns CDR1 LNHNV and CDR2 YYDKDF (reference sequence). CDR3 length: 16 residues. The CDR3 spells CATSRALAGTQETQYF. CDR3 nucleotides: TGTGCCACCAGCAGGGCCCTAGCGGGGACCCAAGAGACCCAGTACTTC.

The table lists this clonotype with a few counts. The chain combines TRBV6-2 or TRBV6-3 with TRBJ2-5; 11 bases match TRBD1. CDR3 length equals 15 residues. V gave up 5 bases and J gave up 5 bases; unmatched junction bases: 7. Per the germline V gene, CDR1 is MNHEY and CDR2 is SVGEGT. This CDR3 reads CASSKRTGGGETQYF. In DNA, the CDR3 is TGTGCCAGCAGTAAACGGACAGGGGGCGGCGAGACCCAGTACTTC.

In its sample, this clonotype was seen a few times. V usage is TRBV27 and J usage is TRBJ2-7; TRBD1 matches 7 bases. V shed 5 bases and J 6 bases; nucleotides not matched to a gene: 10. Germline V gene sequence: CDR1 MNHEY, CDR2 SMNVEV (reference sequence). CDR3 size: 14 residues. The CDR3 is CASSSSGTAREQYF. CDR3 nucleotide sequence: TGTGCCAGCAGTAGCTCCGGGACAGCCCGCGAGCAGTACTTC.

The gene calls are TRBV4-2 and TRBJ2-1; tentatively, D is TRBD2 (5 bases). This CDR3 comprises 16 residues. Germline-derived CDR1 and CDR2 are LGHNA and YNFKEQ. Trimming shortened V by 3 bases and J by 1 base, and 13 bases separated the two germline ends. Here the CDR3 reads CASSHKLGPSYNEQFF. CDR3 coding DNA: TGTGCCAGCAGCCACAAACTAGGACCTTCCTACAATGAGCAGTTCTTC.

The chain links TRBV7-2 to TRBJ2-1; the match to TRBD2 covers 7 bases. The germline CDR1 and CDR2 sequences are SGHTA and FQGNSA. The CDR3 extends over 17 amino acids. V trimming: 5 bases; J trimming: 1 base; junction bases outside the gene matches: 11. The CDR3 DNA sequence: TGTGCCAGCAGCACCATGGGGGGGGGTTCTTCCTACAATGAGCAGTTCTTC. Amino acids: CASSTMGGGSSYNEQFF.

Details on this clonotype: The junction shows a germline mismatch at one end, possibly a read error. The chain employs TRBV20-1 and TRBJ2-3; 7 bases align to TRBD2. Germline V CDR1 and CDR2: DFQATT, SNEGSKA (reference sequence). The CDR3 loop spans 17 amino acids. CDR3 nucleotides: TGTAGTGCTAGTCCCCAGAAGGGCGGGAGTCTGGCAGATACGCAGTATTTT. Its protein is CSASPQKGGSLADTQYF.

The chain recombines TRBV5-1 with TRBJ2-6; D not certain. This CDR3 spans 15 amino acids. The V gene lost 1 base and the J gene lost 0 bases, with 5 bases spanning the gap. Germline lookup yields CDR1 SGHRS and CDR2 YFSETQ. CDR3 sequence (DNA): TGCGCCAGCAGCTTGAAGGGCTCTGGGGCCAACGTCCTGACTTTC. Protein: CASSLKGSGANVLTF.

This clonotype was detected ten times or more. V gene TRBV5-1 combines with J gene TRBJ2-3; D may be TRBD1 or TRBD2 (5 bases each). V shed 1 base and J shed 0 bases, with 12 bases lying between them. From germline, CDR1 is SGHRS and CDR2 YFSETQ. CDR3 length: 16 residues. The CDR3 reads CASSLNIGGSTDTQYF. The CDR3 region has the DNA TGCGCCAGCAGCTTGAATATTGGGGGTAGCACAGATACGCAGTATTTT.

V is TRBV6-6 and J is TRBJ2-7, with a weak D call TRBD2 (5 bases). The germline CDR1 and CDR2 sequences are MNHNY and SVGAGI (reference sequence). The CDR3 has 13 residues. The V and J ends lost 6 bases and 1 base respectively, with 10 bases between them. The CDR3 nucleotides are TGTGCCAGCAGCCCTGACTATTCCTACGAGCAGTACTTC. This encodes CASSPDYSYEQYF.

This chain uses TRBV4-2 with TRBJ1-4; D remains unclear. The CDR3 length is 14 residues. V was shortened by 3 bases and J by 5 bases, with 10 bases between the two germline ends. The germline V gene encodes CDR1 LGHNA and CDR2 YNFKEQ. This CDR3 is CASSQIRENEKLFF. Written as DNA, the CDR3 is TGTGCCAGCAGCCAGATCCGGGAGAATGAAAAACTGTTTTTT.

In this sample, this clonotype turned up a few times. The rearrangement joins TRBV7-9 to TRBJ2-1; D is undetermined. V was cut by 3 bases and J by 0 bases, with 6 bases left in between. CDR1 and CDR2 (germline): SEHNR, FQNEAQ (reference sequence). This CDR3 is 14 amino acids long. The DNA for the CDR3 is TGTGCCAGCAGCTTTTCTAGCTCCTACAATGAGCAGTTCTTC. It specifies CASSFSSSYNEQFF.

In its sample, this clonotype was seen once. The chain uses TRBV2 and TRBJ2-4, with D uncertain. The CDR3 is made up of 13 amino acids. Trimming stripped 7 bases from V and 13 bases from J, with 20 bases between. The germline V gene has CDR1 SNHLY and CDR2 FYNNEI. In DNA form, the CDR3 reads TGTGCCAGCAATCAGGACGTCCCGGTGGGGCAGTACTTC. Residues: CASNQDVPVGQYF.